Listed below are T cell receptor beta chains from one sample, sequenced in a study of cytomegalovirus exposure and HLA in healthy donors. The method was immunoSEQ multiplex PCR; TCRdb's version includes in-frame clones alone and lacks a portion of them. Among 150,000 to 200,000 clones listed, about 80% were seen once. Sequenced: PBMCs. The receptors here all came from a man aged 35 to 55 in good health and CMV-seropositive. Both conserved end residues are part of each CDR3. Fields, in order: V gene, D gene, J gene, clone size, CDR3 DNA, CDR3 protein. A D gene is named only where the DNA matches it firmly. Not every row has a clone size; where given, it reads once, few, many or a size class.

v_gene: TRBV18; d_gene: -; j_gene: TRBJ1-1; abundance: -; CDR3nt: TGTGCCAGCTCACCAAACGGGGGGATTGGGACTGAAGCTTTCTTT; CDR3aa: CASSPNGGIGTEAFF
v_gene: TRBV5-1; d_gene: TRBD2; j_gene: TRBJ2-1; abundance: -; CDR3nt: TGCGCCAGCAGCCTACTAGCGGAAAGTTACAATGAGCAGTTCTTC; CDR3aa: CASSLLAESYNEQFF
v_gene: TRBV5-1; d_gene: TRBD2; j_gene: TRBJ2-2; abundance: -; CDR3nt: TGCGCCAGCAGCTCGACGGCTAGCGGGTTGGGGGAGCTGTTTTTT; CDR3aa: CASSSTASGLGELFF
v_gene: TRBV25-1; d_gene: -; j_gene: TRBJ2-4; abundance: -; CDR3nt: TGTGCCAGCAGTGACCTCGAGCCCTCCTCAAACATTCAGTACTTC; CDR3aa: CASSDLEPSSNIQYF
v_gene: TRBV14; d_gene: -; j_gene: TRBJ2-7; abundance: -; CDR3nt: TGTGCCAGCAGGGACTCGAGCAGAACCTACGAGCAGTACTTC; CDR3aa: CASRDSSRTYEQYF
v_gene: TRBV7-2; d_gene: -; j_gene: TRBJ1-2; abundance: -; CDR3nt: TGTGCCAGCAGCTCCGGAGATTTCCCCGGGGTGCGCTACACCTTC; CDR3aa: CASSSGDFPGVRYTF
v_gene: TRBV2; d_gene: -; j_gene: TRBJ2-1; abundance: once; CDR3nt: TGTGCCAGCAGTGAAGATCTAGGTGAGCAGTTCTTC; CDR3aa: CASSEDLGEQFF
v_gene: TRBV7-8; d_gene: TRBD1; j_gene: TRBJ1-5; abundance: -; CDR3nt: TGTGCCAGCAGCTTTTCACAGGGGGTAGGCAATCAGCCCCAGCATTTT; CDR3aa: CASSFSQGVGNQPQHF
v_gene: TRBV5-6; d_gene: TRBD1; j_gene: TRBJ1-1; abundance: -; CDR3nt: TGTGCCAGCAGCCAAAGGACAGGGCGCACTGAAGCTTTCTTT; CDR3aa: CASSQRTGRTEAFF
v_gene: TRBV2; d_gene: -; j_gene: TRBJ2-2; abundance: -; CDR3nt: TGTGCCAGCAACAGGGATACGAACACCGGGGAGCTGTTTTTT; CDR3aa: CASNRDTNTGELFF
v_gene: TRBV5-4; d_gene: -; j_gene: TRBJ1-1; abundance: -; CDR3nt: TGTGCCAGCACCCGCCCGAGCGGAACTGAAGCTTTCTTT; CDR3aa: CASTRPSGTEAFF
v_gene: TRBV5-1; d_gene: -; j_gene: TRBJ1-1; abundance: -; CDR3nt: TGCGCCAGCAGCTTGGCCACAGGATCGAACACTGAAGCTTTCTTT; CDR3aa: CASSLATGSNTEAFF
v_gene: TRBV7-8; d_gene: TRBD2; j_gene: TRBJ2-2; abundance: -; CDR3nt: TGTGCCAGCAGTTCGACTAGCGGGAGGGCGGACACCGGGGAGCTGTTTTTT; CDR3aa: CASSSTSGRADTGELFF
v_gene: TRBV30; d_gene: TRBD2; j_gene: TRBJ2-7; abundance: -; CDR3nt: TGTGCCTGGAGTGTAAGCCTGCTAGCGGGAATCTTGTTGGAGCAGTACTTC; CDR3aa: CAWSVSLLAGILLEQYF
v_gene: TRBV11-2; d_gene: -; j_gene: TRBJ2-1; abundance: -; CDR3nt: TGTGCCAGCAGCTTAGATTGGCGGGGGCCCTACAATGAGCAGTTCTTC; CDR3aa: CASSLDWRGPYNEQFF
v_gene: TRBV19; d_gene: -; j_gene: TRBJ1-5; abundance: -; CDR3nt: TGTGCCAGTAGTATCTTTCAGGGCGCAGCAGTCCAGCCCCAGCATTTT; CDR3aa: CASSIFQGAAVQPQHF
v_gene: TRBV5-6; d_gene: -; j_gene: TRBJ2-7; abundance: -; CDR3nt: TGTGCCAGCAGCTTGGGGGCAGGGGTGTCCGAGCAGTACTTC; CDR3aa: CASSLGAGVSEQYF
v_gene: TRBV11-2; d_gene: TRBD1; j_gene: TRBJ1-4; abundance: -; CDR3nt: TGTGCCAGCAGCCGGACAGGGGGCTCTCGGGGACTGTTTTTT; CDR3aa: CASSRTGGSRGLFF
v_gene: TRBV19; d_gene: -; j_gene: TRBJ1-1; abundance: once; CDR3nt: TGTGCCAGTAGTATGGGGGCCTTGGGCACTGAAGCTTTCTTT; CDR3aa: CASSMGALGTEAFF
v_gene: TRBV7-9; d_gene: -; j_gene: TRBJ2-7; abundance: -; CDR3nt: TGTGCCAGCAGCATCGACTCCTACGAGCAGTACTTC; CDR3aa: CASSIDSYEQYF
v_gene: TRBV19; d_gene: -; j_gene: TRBJ2-1; abundance: -; CDR3nt: TGTGCCAGTAGTATCAAGCGGAGTAGCTACAATGAGCAGTTCTTC; CDR3aa: CASSIKRSSYNEQFF
v_gene: TRBV25-1; d_gene: -; j_gene: TRBJ2-5; abundance: -; CDR3nt: TGTGCCAGCAGTGAGGGAGGGGGGCCGACCAAAGAGACCCAGTACTTC; CDR3aa: CASSEGGGPTKETQYF
v_gene: TRBV6-4; d_gene: -; j_gene: TRBJ2-2; abundance: -; CDR3nt: TGTGCCAGCTCCAGGGAGAACACCGGGGAGCTGTTTTTT; CDR3aa: CASSRENTGELFF
v_gene: TRBV15; d_gene: -; j_gene: TRBJ1-3; abundance: once; CDR3nt: TGTGCCACCAGCGGCTTTACAGGGCGGAACACCATATATTTT; CDR3aa: CATSGFTGRNTIYF
v_gene: TRBV29-1; d_gene: -; j_gene: TRBJ2-7; abundance: -; CDR3nt: TGCAGCGTTGCCTTGGGAGACGAGCAGTACTTC; CDR3aa: CSVALGDEQYF
v_gene: TRBV7-8; d_gene: -; j_gene: TRBJ1-5; abundance: once; CDR3nt: TGTGCCAGCAGCTTCGACAGGAGCAATCAGCCCCAGCATTTT; CDR3aa: CASSFDRSNQPQHF
v_gene: TRBV14; d_gene: -; j_gene: TRBJ2-2; abundance: -; CDR3nt: TGTGCCAGCAGCCAAGTCCAGGCGGGGACCGGGGAGCTGTTTTTT; CDR3aa: CASSQVQAGTGELFF
v_gene: TRBV9; d_gene: -; j_gene: TRBJ1-2; abundance: few; CDR3nt: TGTGCCAGCAGGGGAGGCTATGGCTACACCTTC; CDR3aa: CASRGGYGYTF
v_gene: TRBV28; d_gene: TRBD1; j_gene: TRBJ2-5; abundance: -; CDR3nt: TGTGCCAGCAGTTTCGGGACAGGGGGCCAAGGGACCCAGTACTTC; CDR3aa: CASSFGTGGQGTQYF
v_gene: TRBV2; d_gene: -; j_gene: TRBJ2-3; abundance: -; CDR3nt: TGTGCCAGCAGATTGGAGGGCCAGAGCACAGATACGCAGTATTTT; CDR3aa: CASRLEGQSTDTQYF
v_gene: TRBV15; d_gene: -; j_gene: TRBJ2-7; abundance: -; CDR3nt: TGTGCCACCAGCAGAGATCGGGGTGCCTACGAGCAGTACTTC; CDR3aa: CATSRDRGAYEQYF
v_gene: TRBV6-6; d_gene: -; j_gene: TRBJ1-1; abundance: -; CDR3nt: TGTGCCAACCCGGGGAGGGGCACTGAAGCTTTCTTT; CDR3aa: CANPGRGTEAFF
v_gene: TRBV7-2; d_gene: TRBD1; j_gene: TRBJ2-7; abundance: -; CDR3nt: TGTGCCAGCAGCTCCCCGGGACAGGGCTACGAGCAGTACTTC; CDR3aa: CASSSPGQGYEQYF
v_gene: TRBV20-1; d_gene: -; j_gene: TRBJ2-7; abundance: -; CDR3nt: TGCAGTGCTTGGGTGCGGGACGAGCAGTACTTC; CDR3aa: CSAWVRDEQYF
v_gene: TRBV28; d_gene: TRBD1; j_gene: TRBJ1-4; abundance: once; CDR3nt: TGTGCCGCCCAGGACAGGGAGAATGAAAAACTGTTTTTT; CDR3aa: CAAQDRENEKLFF
v_gene: TRBV5-1; d_gene: TRBD2; j_gene: TRBJ2-3; abundance: -; CDR3nt: TGCGCCAGCAGCTTGGCGTCAGCGGGAGGGTCGACAGATACGCAGTATTTT; CDR3aa: CASSLASAGGSTDTQYF
v_gene: TRBV6-4; d_gene: -; j_gene: TRBJ2-1; abundance: -; CDR3nt: TGTGCCTCAGCGGGTTTCTACAATGAGCAGTTCTTC; CDR3aa: CASAGFYNEQFF
v_gene: TRBV7-9; d_gene: TRBD1; j_gene: TRBJ2-5; abundance: -; CDR3nt: TGTTCCAGCAGCTCGGCTCTCCGGGACAGTGGGGAGACCCAGTACTTC; CDR3aa: CSSSSALRDSGETQYF
v_gene: TRBV5-6; d_gene: TRBD1; j_gene: TRBJ1-3; abundance: -; CDR3nt: TGTGCCAGCAGCCCATGGGACAGAAGCTCTGGAAACACCATATATTTT; CDR3aa: CASSPWDRSSGNTIYF
v_gene: TRBV7-9; d_gene: TRBD1; j_gene: TRBJ2-2; abundance: -; CDR3nt: TGTGCCAGCAGCTTTACGGGACAGGGGTCCGGGGAGCTGTTTTTT; CDR3aa: CASSFTGQGSGELFF
v_gene: TRBV9; d_gene: -; j_gene: TRBJ2-7; abundance: -; CDR3nt: TGTGCCAGCAGCGAACAACGGGGATTACTGACCTACGAGCAGTACTTC; CDR3aa: CASSEQRGLLTYEQYF
v_gene: TRBV6-1; d_gene: -; j_gene: TRBJ2-5; abundance: once; CDR3nt: TGTGCCAGCAGTGAAACAGGTGGTGAGACCCAGTACTTC; CDR3aa: CASSETGGETQYF
v_gene: TRBV2; d_gene: -; j_gene: TRBJ1-2; abundance: -; CDR3nt: TGTGCCAGCAGTGATCCGGACTATGGCTACACCTTC; CDR3aa: CASSDPDYGYTF
v_gene: TRBV20-1; d_gene: -; j_gene: TRBJ2-1; abundance: -; CDR3nt: TGCAGTGCTAGAGATATCAATGAGCAGTTCTTC; CDR3aa: CSARDINEQFF
v_gene: TRBV7-2; d_gene: -; j_gene: TRBJ2-5; abundance: once; CDR3nt: TGTGCCAGCAGCCCGCAGGGGATCCAAGAGACCCAGTACTTC; CDR3aa: CASSPQGIQETQYF